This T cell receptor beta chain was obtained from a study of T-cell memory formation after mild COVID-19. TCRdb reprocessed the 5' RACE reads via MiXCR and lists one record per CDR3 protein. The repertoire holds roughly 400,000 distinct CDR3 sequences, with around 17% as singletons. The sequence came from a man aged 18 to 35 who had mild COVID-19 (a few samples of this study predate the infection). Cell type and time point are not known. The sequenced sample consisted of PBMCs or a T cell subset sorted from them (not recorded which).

The CDR3 region is CASSSRVGSAGDNNEQFF. In nucleotides, the CDR3 is TGTGCCAGCAGCTCCCGCGTGGGTTCGGCAGGGGACAACAATGAGCAGTTCTTC. The rearrangement uses TRBV11-2 and TRBJ2-1; possibly TRBD1 for D (6 bases). Germline-derived CDR1 and CDR2 are SGHAT and FQNNGV. V shed 4 bases and J shed 5 bases, with 24 bases lying between them. The CDR3 loop spans 18 amino acids. Full variable domain (missing parts from reference TRBV11-2 and TRBJ2-1): EAGVAQSPRYKIIEKRQSVAFWCNPISGHATLYWYQQILGQGPKLLIQFQNNGVVDDSQLPKDRFSAERLKGVDSTLKIQPAKLEDSAVYLCASSSRVGSAGDNNEQFFGPGTRLTVL.